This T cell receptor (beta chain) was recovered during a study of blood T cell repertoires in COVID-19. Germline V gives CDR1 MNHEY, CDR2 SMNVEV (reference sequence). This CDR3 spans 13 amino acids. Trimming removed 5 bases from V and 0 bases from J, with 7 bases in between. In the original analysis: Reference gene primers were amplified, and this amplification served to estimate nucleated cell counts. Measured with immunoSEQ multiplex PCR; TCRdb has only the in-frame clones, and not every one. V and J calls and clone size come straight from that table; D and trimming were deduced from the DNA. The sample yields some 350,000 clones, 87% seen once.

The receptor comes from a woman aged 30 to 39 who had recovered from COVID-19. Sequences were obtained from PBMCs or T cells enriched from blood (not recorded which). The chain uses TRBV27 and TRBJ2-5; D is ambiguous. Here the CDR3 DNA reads TGTGCCAGCAGTAAGAGGAACCAAGAGACCCAGTACTTC. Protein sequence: CASSKRNQETQYF.